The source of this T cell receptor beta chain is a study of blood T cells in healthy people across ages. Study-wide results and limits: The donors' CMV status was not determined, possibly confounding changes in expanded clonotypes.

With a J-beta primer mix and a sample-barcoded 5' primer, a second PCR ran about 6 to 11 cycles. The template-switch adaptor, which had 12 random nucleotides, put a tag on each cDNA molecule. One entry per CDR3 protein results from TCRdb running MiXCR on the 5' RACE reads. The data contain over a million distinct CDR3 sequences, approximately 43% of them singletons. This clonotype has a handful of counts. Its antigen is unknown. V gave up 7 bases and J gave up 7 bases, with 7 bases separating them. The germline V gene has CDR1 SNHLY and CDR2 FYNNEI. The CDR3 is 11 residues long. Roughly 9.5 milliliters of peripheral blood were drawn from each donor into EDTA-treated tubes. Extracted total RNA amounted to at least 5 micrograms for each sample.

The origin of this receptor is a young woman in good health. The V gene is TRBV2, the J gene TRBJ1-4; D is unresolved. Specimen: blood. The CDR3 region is CASTTSEKLFF. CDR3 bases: TGTGCCAGCACTACTTCTGAAAAACTGTTTTTT.